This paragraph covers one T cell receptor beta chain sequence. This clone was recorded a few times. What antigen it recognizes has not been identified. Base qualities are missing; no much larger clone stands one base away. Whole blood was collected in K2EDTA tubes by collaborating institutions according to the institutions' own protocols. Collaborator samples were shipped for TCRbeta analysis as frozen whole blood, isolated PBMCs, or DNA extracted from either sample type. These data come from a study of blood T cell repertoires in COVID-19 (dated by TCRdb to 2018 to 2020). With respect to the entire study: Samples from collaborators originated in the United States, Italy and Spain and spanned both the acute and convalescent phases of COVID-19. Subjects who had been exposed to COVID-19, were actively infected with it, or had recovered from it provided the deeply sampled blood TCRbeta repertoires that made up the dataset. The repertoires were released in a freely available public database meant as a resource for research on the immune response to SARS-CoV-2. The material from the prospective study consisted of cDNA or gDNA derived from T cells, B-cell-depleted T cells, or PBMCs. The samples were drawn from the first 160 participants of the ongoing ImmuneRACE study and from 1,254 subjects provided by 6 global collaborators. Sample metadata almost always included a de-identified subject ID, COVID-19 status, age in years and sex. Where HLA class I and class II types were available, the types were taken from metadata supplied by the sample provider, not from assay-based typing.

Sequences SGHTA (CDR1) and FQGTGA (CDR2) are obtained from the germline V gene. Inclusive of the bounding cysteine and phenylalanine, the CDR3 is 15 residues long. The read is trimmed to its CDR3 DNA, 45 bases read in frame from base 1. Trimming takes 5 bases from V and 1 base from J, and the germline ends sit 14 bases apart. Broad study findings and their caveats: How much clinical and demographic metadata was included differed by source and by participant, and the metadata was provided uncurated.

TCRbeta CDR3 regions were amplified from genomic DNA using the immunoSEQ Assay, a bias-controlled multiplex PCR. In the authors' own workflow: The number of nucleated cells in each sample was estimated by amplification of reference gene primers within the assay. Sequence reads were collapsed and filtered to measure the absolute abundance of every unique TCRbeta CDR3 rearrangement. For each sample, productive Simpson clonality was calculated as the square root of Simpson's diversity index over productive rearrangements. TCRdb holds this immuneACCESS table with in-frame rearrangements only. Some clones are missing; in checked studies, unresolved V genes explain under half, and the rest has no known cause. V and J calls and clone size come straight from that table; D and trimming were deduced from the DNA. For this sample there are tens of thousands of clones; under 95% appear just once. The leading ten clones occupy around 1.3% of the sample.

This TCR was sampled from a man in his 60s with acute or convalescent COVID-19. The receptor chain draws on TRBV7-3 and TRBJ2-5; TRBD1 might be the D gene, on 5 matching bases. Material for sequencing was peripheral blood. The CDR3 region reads CASSPDVGRQETQYF. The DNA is TGTGCCAGCAGCCCGGACGTGGGGCGCCAAGAGACCCAGTACTTC.